The clone carrying this TCR beta chain appeared many times. Participants, patients aged 18 to 65, had newly diagnosed hyperthyroidism with a duration under 2 months. Clinical symptoms, serum thyroxine and TRAb, thyroid ultrasound and orbital computed tomography were used for the diagnoses. Out of approximately 10 ml of fresh peripheral blood came the PBMCs. This entry is derived from a study of T cells in Graves' hyperthyroidism and ophthalmopathy. In the study overall: Peripheral blood sampling occurred at initial diagnosis, before any treatment.

TCR beta CDR3 regions were amplified from RNA transcripts. The HTBI primer set served for first-round RT-PCR of the TCR CDR3. TCRdb passed the multiplex PCR reads through MiXCR, listing each CDR3 protein once. The sample lists about 400,000 distinct CDR3 sequences, roughly 13% seen once, with 5.3% in the top ten. The sample comprised blood. The origin of this receptor is a woman aged 18-29 years with Graves' hyperthyroidism.

In nucleotides, the CDR3 is TGCAGTGCTAGTAAGTGGGAGAGCTCCTACGAGCAGTACTTC. This codes for CSASKWESSYEQYF. The chain employs TRBV20-1 and TRBJ2-7; the D gene is possibly TRBD2 (5 bases). The V end was cut by 3 bases, the J end by 0 bases, with 12 bases between. Germline values: CDR1 DFQATT, CDR2 SNEGSKA (reference sequence). The CDR3 consists of 14 residues.